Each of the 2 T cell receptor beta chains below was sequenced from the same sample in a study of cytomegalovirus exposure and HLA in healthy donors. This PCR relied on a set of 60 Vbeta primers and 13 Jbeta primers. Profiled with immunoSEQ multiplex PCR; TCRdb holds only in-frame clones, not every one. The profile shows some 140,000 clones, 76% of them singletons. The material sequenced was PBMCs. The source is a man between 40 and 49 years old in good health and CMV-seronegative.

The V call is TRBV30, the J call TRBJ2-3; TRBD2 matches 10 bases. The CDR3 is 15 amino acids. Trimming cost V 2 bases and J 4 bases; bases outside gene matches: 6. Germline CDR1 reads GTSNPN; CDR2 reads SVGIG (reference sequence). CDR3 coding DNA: TGTGCCTGGAGTCCAGCGGGGGGGCCGTCAGATACGCAGTATTTT. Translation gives CAWSPAGGPSDTQYF.

The CDR3 is CASSLGGDTEAFF. CDR3 nucleotide sequence: TGCGCCAGCAGCTTGGGGGGGGACACTGAAGCTTTCTTT. The chain has TRBV5-1 and TRBJ1-1; tentatively, D is TRBD1 (5 bases). The germline V gene has CDR1 SGHRS and CDR2 YFSETQ. Deletions cut 0 bases from V and 3 bases from J, with 6 bases between. The CDR3 runs 13 residues.